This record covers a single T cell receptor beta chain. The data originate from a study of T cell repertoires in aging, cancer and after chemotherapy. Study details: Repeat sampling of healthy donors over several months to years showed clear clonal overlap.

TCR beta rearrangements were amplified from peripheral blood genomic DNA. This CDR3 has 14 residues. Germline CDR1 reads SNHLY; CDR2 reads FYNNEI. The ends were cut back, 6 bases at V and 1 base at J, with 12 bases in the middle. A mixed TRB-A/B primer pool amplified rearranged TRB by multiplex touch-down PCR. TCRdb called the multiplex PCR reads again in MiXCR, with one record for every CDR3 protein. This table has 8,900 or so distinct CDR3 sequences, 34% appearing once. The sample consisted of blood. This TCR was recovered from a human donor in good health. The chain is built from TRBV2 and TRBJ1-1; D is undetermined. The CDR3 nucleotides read TGTGCCAGCAGCGTCGAGTCAGGGAACACTGAAGCTTTCTTT. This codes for CASSVESGNTEAFF. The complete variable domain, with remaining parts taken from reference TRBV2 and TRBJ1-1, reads EPEVTQTPSHQVTQMGQEVILRCVPISNHLYFYWYRQILGQKVEFLVSFYNNEISEKSEIFDDQFSVERPDGSNFTLKIRSTKLEDSAMYFCASSVESGNTEAFFGQGTRLTVV.